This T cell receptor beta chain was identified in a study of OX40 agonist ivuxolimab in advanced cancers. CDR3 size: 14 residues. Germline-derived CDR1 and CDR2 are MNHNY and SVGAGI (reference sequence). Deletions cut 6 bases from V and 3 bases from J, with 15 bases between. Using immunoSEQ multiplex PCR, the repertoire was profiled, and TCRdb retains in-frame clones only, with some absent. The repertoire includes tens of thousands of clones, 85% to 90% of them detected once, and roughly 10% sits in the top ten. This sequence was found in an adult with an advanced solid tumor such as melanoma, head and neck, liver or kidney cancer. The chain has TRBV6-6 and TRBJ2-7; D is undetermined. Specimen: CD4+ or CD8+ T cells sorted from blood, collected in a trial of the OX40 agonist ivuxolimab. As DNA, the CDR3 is TGTGCCAGCAGCCAGTTCTTATTTAGCTACGAGCAGTACTTC. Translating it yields CASSQFLFSYEQYF.